The 3 T cell receptor beta chains given below trace back to one sample, sequenced in a study of blood T cell repertoires in COVID-19. The repertoire was sequenced with immunoSEQ multiplex PCR; TCRdb's copy has only in-frame clones and lacks some. The data contain some 160,000 clones, about nine tenths of them seen just once; the ten biggest clones take up 2% to 3%. Material for sequencing was peripheral blood. Every receptor here comes from a man younger than 35 with acute or convalescent COVID-19.

V and J are TRBV2 and TRBJ2-1; 10 bases are shared with TRBD2. The CDR3 is made up of 14 amino acids. V was clipped by 3 bases and J by 8 bases; unmatched bases: 4. Germline V CDR1 and CDR2: SNHLY, FYNNEI. The CDR3 loop is CASSDTGTSDEQFF. CDR3 coding DNA: TGTGCCAGCAGTGATACCGGGACTAGCGATGAGCAGTTCTTC.

The V call is TRBV11-2, the J call TRBJ1-1, with a weak D call TRBD1 (5 bases). Looked up from germline, CDR1 is SGHAT and CDR2 is FQNNGV. The CDR3 runs 14 residues. Trimming stripped 0 bases from V and 6 bases from J, with 11 bases between. As DNA, the CDR3 is TGTGCCAGCAGCTTAGATATTCAGGGTCCTGAAGCTTTCTTT. It yields the protein CASSLDIQGPEAFF. The full variable domain, its missing parts supplied by reference TRBV11-2 and TRBJ1-1, is EAGVAQSPRYKIIEKRQSVAFWCNPISGHATLYWYQQILGQGPKLLIQFQNNGVVDDSQLPKDRFSAERLKGVDSTLKIQPAKLEDSAVYLCASSLDIQGPEAFFGQGTRLTVV.

The chain has TRBV18 and TRBJ1-3; no clear D. CDR1 is KGHSH and CDR2 is LQKENI in the germline V gene. The CDR3 runs 15 residues. Trimming removed 4 bases at V and 1 base at J, with 11 bases between. Here the CDR3 DNA reads TGTGCCAGCTCACGGAGCGGGGAGTCTGGAAACACCATATATTTT. Residues: CASSRSGESGNTIYF.